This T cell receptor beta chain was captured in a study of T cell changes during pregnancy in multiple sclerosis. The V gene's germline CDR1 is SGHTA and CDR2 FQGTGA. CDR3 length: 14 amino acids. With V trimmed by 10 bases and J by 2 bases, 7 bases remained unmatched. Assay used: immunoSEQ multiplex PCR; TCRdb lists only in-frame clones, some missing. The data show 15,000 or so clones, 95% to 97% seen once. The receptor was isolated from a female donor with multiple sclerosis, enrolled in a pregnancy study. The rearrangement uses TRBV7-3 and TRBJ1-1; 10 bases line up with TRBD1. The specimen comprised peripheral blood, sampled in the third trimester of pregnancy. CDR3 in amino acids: CAIATGGSNTEAFF. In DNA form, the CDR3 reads TGTGCCATTGCGACAGGGGGCTCTAACACTGAAGCTTTCTTT.